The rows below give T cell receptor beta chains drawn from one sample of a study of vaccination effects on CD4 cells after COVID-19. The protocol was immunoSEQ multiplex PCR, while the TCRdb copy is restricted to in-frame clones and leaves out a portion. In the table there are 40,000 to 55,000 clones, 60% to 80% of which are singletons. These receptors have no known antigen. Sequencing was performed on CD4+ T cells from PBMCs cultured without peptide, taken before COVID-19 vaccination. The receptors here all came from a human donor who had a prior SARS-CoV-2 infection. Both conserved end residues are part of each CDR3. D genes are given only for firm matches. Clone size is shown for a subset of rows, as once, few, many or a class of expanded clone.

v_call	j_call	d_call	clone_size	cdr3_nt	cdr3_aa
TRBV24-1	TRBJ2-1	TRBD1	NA	TGTGCCACCAGTGACCCCCGGACAGGGGACAATGAGCAGTTCTTC	CATSDPRTGDNEQFF
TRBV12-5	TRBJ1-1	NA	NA	TGTGCTAGTGGTGCAAGACAGGAAGGACACAAGACTTTCTTT	CASGARQEGHKTFF
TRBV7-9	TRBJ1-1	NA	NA	TGTGCCAGCAGCTTTTACAGGGAGGGTCCTGAAGCTTTCTTT	CASSFYREGPEAFF
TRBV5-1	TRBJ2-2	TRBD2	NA	TGCGCCAGCAGCCTACCCGGACTAGCGGGGGGGGTCACCGGGGAGCTGTTTTTT	CASSLPGLAGGVTGELFF
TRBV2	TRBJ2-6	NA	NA	TGTGCCAGCGGGGGGAACGTCCTGACTTTC	CASGGNVLTF
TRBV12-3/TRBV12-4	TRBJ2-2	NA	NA	TGTGCCAGCCCTTCGTGGCCCACCGGGGAGCTGTTTTTT	CASPSWPTGELFF
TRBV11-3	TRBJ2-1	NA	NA	TGTGCCAGCAGCTTAGAAGGGGTGTCCTTCAATGAGCAGTTCTTC	CASSLEGVSFNEQFF
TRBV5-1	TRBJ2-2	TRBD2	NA	TGCGCCAGCAGCTCCCCGGGACTAGCAACCGGGGAGCTGTTTTTT	CASSSPGLATGELFF
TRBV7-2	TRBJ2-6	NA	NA	TGTGCCAGCAGCTTTGTACGGTTTATGTCCTCTGGGGCCAACGTCCTGACTTTC	CASSFVRFMSSGANVLTF
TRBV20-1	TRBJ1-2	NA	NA	TGCAGTGCTAGTCGTCAGGGGAGAGGCTACACCTTC	CSASRQGRGYTF
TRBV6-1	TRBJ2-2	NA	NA	TGTGCCAGCAGTGAAGCGGTGGGGCAGATAAACACCGGGGAGCTGTTTTTT	CASSEAVGQINTGELFF
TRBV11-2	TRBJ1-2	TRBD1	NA	TGTGCCAGCAGCTCTGGACAGGGGAAACATGGCTACACCTTC	CASSSGQGKHGYTF
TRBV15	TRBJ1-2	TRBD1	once	TGTGCCACCAGCCGGGGCGGGACAGGGGGTCCCTATGGCTACACCTTC	CATSRGGTGGPYGYTF
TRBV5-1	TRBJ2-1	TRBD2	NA	TGCGCCAGCAGCGGGACTAGCGGGAGCTATGAGCAGTTCTTC	CASSGTSGSYEQFF
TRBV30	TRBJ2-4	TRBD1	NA	TGTGCCTGGAATGGGGACAGAACATTTCTAGCCAAAAACATTCAGTACTTC	CAWNGDRTFLAKNIQYF
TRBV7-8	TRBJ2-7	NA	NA	TGTGCCAGCAGGGTGGGGGGCTCCTACGAGCAGTACTTC	CASRVGGSYEQYF
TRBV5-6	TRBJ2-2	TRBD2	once	TGTGCCAGCAGCTTGGGCATAGCGGGGGGGCACACCGGGGAGCTGTTTTTT	CASSLGIAGGHTGELFF
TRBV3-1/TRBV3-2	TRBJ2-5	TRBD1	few	TGTGCCAGCAGCCGAGGGACAGGGGGGGAGACCCAGTACTTC	CASSRGTGGETQYF